One and the same sample provided the 11 T cell receptor beta chains below, sequenced in a study of regulatory T cells in long-lasting Graves disease. With iRepertoire HTBI primers and Arm-PCR of CDR3 regions, TCR beta libraries were built. MiXCR, applied by TCRdb to the multiplex PCR reads, yields one record per CDR3 protein. The repertoire holds 400,000 to 450,000 distinct CDR3 sequences, 16% seen once, with about 10% in the top ten. The time point was: newly diagnosed GD, antithyroid drugs for less than 3 months. The TCR library was prepared using RNA isolated from PBMCs. This sample was also put to use in a study of T cells in Graves' hyperthyroidism and ophthalmopathy.

The specimen was peripheral blood mononuclear cells (PBMCs), collected at new diagnosis, from a patient treated with antithyroid drugs. These TCRs come from a woman under 40 with Graves disease.

This clonotype was seen at least ten times. The chain links TRBV11-2 to TRBJ2-6; 9 bases map to TRBD1. Germline assignment: CDR1 SGHAT and CDR2 FQNNGV. This CDR3 comprises 17 residues. Trimming removed 2 bases from V and 2 bases from J; junction bases left unmatched: 4. The CDR3 nucleotides are TGTGCCAGCAGCTTAACTACAGGGGGCCCTGGGGCCAACGTCCTGACTTTC. It yields the protein CASSLTTGGPGANVLTF. Combining the CDR3 with reference TRBV11-2 and TRBJ2-6 gives the whole variable domain EAGVAQSPRYKIIEKRQSVAFWCNPISGHATLYWYQQILGQGPKLLIQFQNNGVVDDSQLPKDRFSAERLKGVDSTLKIQPAKLEDSAVYLCASSLTTGGPGANVLTFGAGSRLTVL.

This clonotype was counted many times. This rearrangement joins TRBV29-1 to TRBJ2-3; TRBD1 might be the D (5 bases). The CDR3 loop spans 13 amino acids. Germline V gives CDR1 SQVTM, CDR2 ANQGSEA. Trimming removed 5 bases from V and 3 bases from J, with 12 bases in between. DNA for the CDR3: TGCAGCGTTCCTAAGGGGCCTACAGATACGCAGTATTTT. Its translation is CSVPKGPTDTQYF.

This clonotype has ten or more counts. The chain employs TRBV11-2 and TRBJ1-1; D is unclear. The CDR3 totals 17 residues. The V end lost 2 bases, the J end lost 1 base, and 17 bases lay between the germline ends. Germline loops: CDR1 SGHAT, CDR2 FQNNGV. CDR3 nucleotide sequence: TGTGCCAGCAGCTTAACGAGAAGCCCCTGGTCGAACACTGAAGCTTTCTTT. Translation: CASSLTRSPWSNTEAFF.

This clonotype came up a few times. The chain carries TRBV19 and TRBJ2-5; perhaps TRBD1 as D (6 bases). Per the germline V gene, CDR1 is LNHDA and CDR2 is SQIVND (reference sequence). This CDR3 contains 13 residues. Trimming shortened V by 6 bases and J by 5 bases, and 13 bases separated the two germline ends. The chain's CDR3 is CASSPSGDETQYF. In nucleotides, the CDR3 is TGTGCCAGTAGCCCTTCAGGGGATGAGACCCAGTACTTC.

This clonotype was seen repeatedly, ten times or more. This chain links TRBV2 with TRBJ2-2; D remains ambiguous. CDR1 and CDR2 (germline): SNHLY, FYNNEI. This CDR3 region has 16 residues. The V gene lost 0 bases and the J gene lost 6 bases, with 14 bases spanning the gap. The CDR3 region is CASSEAVLVRPGELFF. DNA of the CDR3: TGTGCCAGCAGTGAAGCTGTTTTGGTGCGTCCCGGGGAGCTGTTTTTT.

Points on this clonotype: A much larger clone differs from this one at a single base, so this may be a read error. This chain uses TRBV28 with TRBJ2-4; D is perhaps TRBD1 (6 bases). Per the germline V gene, CDR1 is MDHEN and CDR2 is SYDVKM. The CDR3 has 14 residues. The CDR3 region is CASSGRGAKNTQYF. The CDR3, as DNA: TGTGCCAGCAGTGGCAGGGGAGCCAAAAACACTCAGTACTTC.

Concerning this clonotype itself: This could be a read error, since a much larger clone is one nucleotide away. In nucleotides, the CDR3 is TGTGCCAGCAGCTTAAATAGCGGGCGGAGCACCGGGGAGCTGTTTTTT. Translated: CASSLNSGRSTGELFF. The chain couples TRBV7-8 to TRBJ2-2; 7 nucleotides align to TRBD2. The CDR3 extends over 16 amino acids. CDR1 SGHVS and CDR2 FQNEAQ come from the germline V gene. The ends lost 2 bases at V and 4 bases at J; junction bases unmatched: 7.

The table lists this clonotype with many counts. The chain has TRBV4-2 and TRBJ2-7; 15 nucleotides agree with TRBD2. The V and J ends lost 4 bases and 6 bases, in that order; junction bases with no gene match: 4. The CDR3 is 15 residues long. CDR1 and CDR2 (germline): LGHNA, YNFKEQ. This chain's CDR3 is CASSRTSGRAGEQYF. The CDR3 DNA reads as TGTGCCAGCAGCCGGACTAGCGGGAGGGCAGGCGAGCAGTACTTC.

V usage is TRBV5-1 and J usage is TRBJ2-5, with 8 nucleotides matching TRBD1. Germline V lookup: CDR1 SGHRS, CDR2 YFSETQ. The CDR3 spans 16 residues. Losses at the gene ends were 0 bases for V and 5 bases for J; bases not matched to a gene: 9. The CDR3 DNA reads as TGCGCCAGCAGCTTGGTTGTGGACAGGGTTGGCGAGACCCAGTACTTC. Amino acids: CASSLVVDRVGETQYF.

In this sample, this clonotype turned up many times. The chain uses TRBV10-3 and TRBJ2-1; 9 bases are shared with TRBD2. The junction had 4 bases not matched to a gene; V was cut back by 4 bases and J by 6 bases. The germline CDR1 and CDR2 sequences are ENHRY and SYGVKD. CDR3 length: 14 amino acids. CDR3 in amino acids: CAISGGLAVNEQFF. The CDR3 DNA follows: TGTGCCATCAGTGGGGGACTAGCCGTCAATGAGCAGTTCTTC.

As concerns this clonotype: One base separates it from a far larger clone, so it is likely a read error. The chain employs TRBV28 and TRBJ2-1; D call uncertain. Germline assignment: CDR1 MDHEN and CDR2 SYDVKM. This CDR3 region has 13 residues. Deletions cut 10 bases from V and 10 bases from J, with 20 bases between. CDR3 coding DNA: TGTGCCATAGGCCGACACGGTTCCTACGAGCAGTTCTTC. Translated: CAIGRHGSYEQFF.